This T cell receptor (beta chain) was retrieved from a study of OX40 agonist ivuxolimab in advanced cancers. About the study: Hepatocellular carcinoma, melanoma, renal cell or head and neck cancer was diagnosed in the dose-escalation patients.

Notes on this clone: The antigen remains undetermined.

Assay used: immunoSEQ multiplex PCR; TCRdb lists only in-frame clones, some missing. In the table there are some 82,000 clones, about 90% of which are singletons. Notes on the study in general: Low clonal expansion, among the lowest seen, marked partial responders at 0.1-3.0 mg/kg. Some nonresponders additionally presented with little normalized T-cell clonal expansion.

The CDR3 is made up of 15 amino acids. The germline V and J ends were trimmed by 5 bases and 7 bases, with 18 bases remaining between them. Germline V lookup: CDR1 SEHNR, CDR2 FQNEAQ (reference sequence). The chain joins TRBV7-9 to TRBJ2-1; a weak D match, TRBD2 (5 bases). The receptor's source is an adult with an advanced solid tumor such as melanoma, head and neck, liver or kidney cancer. Sequencing used CD4+ or CD8+ T cells sorted from blood, obtained in a trial of the OX40 agonist ivuxolimab. The CDR3 reads CASSTQLLAANEQFF. The CDR3 bases are TGTGCCAGCAGCACACAACTCCTAGCCGCTAATGAGCAGTTCTTC.